These 29 T cell receptor beta chains came from one sample sequenced in a study of T cell repertoires in cytomegalovirus infection. TCRdb re-called the reads through MiXCR, storing one row per CDR3 protein. The top ten clones hold about an eighth of a sample with approximately 990,000 distinct CDR3 sequences, approximately 32% of them seen once. These receptors have no identified antigens. The material sequenced was cultured CD8+ T cells from PBMCs, taken from culture after CMV antigen stimulation. Receptors were obtained from a human donor in good health (CMV status not recorded). Some clones in this sample may be carry-over from other donors' samples.

This clonotype was observed a handful of times. The chain joins TRBV5-6 to TRBJ2-3; D uncertain. This CDR3 is built from 14 residues. V gave up 3 bases and J gave up 2 bases, with 10 bases separating them. From germline, CDR1 is SGHDT and CDR2 YYEEEE. The CDR3 coding sequence is TGTGCCAGCAGCTCAGAGGCGGACACAGATACGCAGTATTTT. Its translation is CASSSEADTDTQYF.

This clonotype has only a few counts. The chain uses TRBV7-9 and TRBJ2-2, with D unresolved. V lost 4 bases, J lost 4 bases, and 13 bases lay in between. This CDR3 spans 15 amino acids. CDR1 is SEHNR and CDR2 is FQNEAQ in the germline V gene (reference sequence). CDR3 loop: CASSSSHYATGELFF. For the CDR3, the DNA is TGTGCCAGCAGCTCCAGCCATTACGCCACCGGGGAGCTGTTTTTT. The whole variable domain, remainder taken from reference TRBV7-9 and TRBJ2-2, is DTGVSQNPRHKITKRGQNVTFRCDPISEHNRLYWYRQTLGQGPEFLTYFQNEAQLEKSRLLSDRFSAERPKGSFSTLEIQRTEQGDSAMYLCASSSSHYATGELFFGEGSRLTVL.

In its sample, this clonotype was seen a few times. J is TRBJ2-2 and V is TRBV15; 8 positions match TRBD1. This CDR3 is built from 16 residues. Per the germline V gene, CDR1 is LNHNV and CDR2 is YYDKDF (reference sequence). With V trimmed by 4 bases and J by 6 bases, 10 bases remained unmatched. CDR3 loop: CATSTPGGVVAGELFF. The CDR3 bases are TGTGCCACCAGCACCCCAGGGGGCGTTGTAGCCGGGGAGCTGTTTTTT. Supplemented by reference TRBV15 and TRBJ2-2, the full variable domain reads DAMVIQNPRYQVTQFGKPVTLSCSQTLNHNVMYWYQQKSSQAPKLLFHYYDKDFNNEADTPDNFQSRRPNTSFCFLDIRSPGLGDTAMYLCATSTPGGVVAGELFFGEGSRLTVL.

The V gene is TRBV7-9, the J gene TRBJ2-5; 9 bases match TRBD1. The V segment lost 3 bases and the J segment 3 bases; nucleotides outside the gene matches: 2. The CDR3 is made up of 14 amino acids. The germline V gene encodes CDR1 SEHNR and CDR2 FQNEAQ (reference sequence). The CDR3 DNA is TGTGCCAGCAGCTTCGGGGACAGGGAAGAGACCCAGTACTTC. Translation: CASSFGDREETQYF.

The genes are TRBV29-1 and TRBJ1-1; a possible D gene is TRBD1 (5 bases). Per germline, CDR1 SQVTM and CDR2 ANQGSEA. V was pared by 1 base and J by 7 bases, with 22 bases between. The CDR3 spans 16 residues. The DNA for the CDR3 is TGCAGCGTTGAAGGGTGGGTGGGGACCGGGCTCTATGAAGCTTTCTTT. Translating it yields CSVEGWVGTGLYEAFF. Complete variable domain (other parts from reference TRBV29-1 and TRBJ1-1): SAVISQKPSRDICQRGTSLTIQCQVDSQVTMMFWYRQQPGQSLTLIATANQGSEATYESGFVIDKFPISRPNLTFSTLTVSNMSPEDSSIYLCSVEGWVGTGLYEAFFGQGTRLTVV.

This clonotype was picked up a small number of times. The chain joins TRBV7-9 to TRBJ2-5; D gene uncertain. V was pared by 5 bases and J by 0 bases, with 16 bases between. This CDR3 contains 16 residues. Germline assignment: CDR1 SEHNR and CDR2 FQNEAQ (reference sequence). The CDR3 coding sequence is TGTGCCAGCAGCAGAAGTGGCATAGGTTACCAAGAGACCCAGTACTTC. Its protein product is CASSRSGIGYQETQYF.

The J gene is TRBJ2-3, the V gene TRBV29-1; D call uncertain. Per the germline V gene, CDR1 is SQVTM and CDR2 is ANQGSEA. The CDR3 is 10 residues long. V lost 4 bases to trimming and J lost 6 bases, with 5 bases between them. The CDR3 sequence is CSVVGDTQYF. For the CDR3, the DNA is TGCAGCGTTGTGGGGGATACGCAGTATTTT.

Concerning this clonotype: A much larger clone differs by one base, so this may be a read error. This sequence joins TRBV7-8 and TRBJ1-2; D uncertain. Looked up from germline, CDR1 is SGHVS and CDR2 is FQNEAQ. This CDR3 has 15 residues. In nucleotides, the CDR3 is TGTGCCAGCAGCTTAGCGGGCATTATTAACTATGACTACACCTTC. It encodes CASSLAGIINYDYTF.

The chain uses TRBV4-2 and TRBJ2-1; D is perhaps TRBD2 (5 bases). Germline V CDR1 and CDR2: LGHNA, YNFKEQ. This CDR3 has 15 amino acids. V dropped 2 bases and J dropped 5 bases, with 13 bases sitting between them. The DNA for the CDR3 is TGTGCCAGCAGCCAATCAGGACTCCCAGACAATGAGCAGTTCTTC. It encodes CASSQSGLPDNEQFF.

The chain recombines TRBV29-1 with TRBJ2-7; tentatively, D is TRBD1 (6 bases). The CDR3 spans 12 residues. The germline gives CDR1 SQVTM, CDR2 ANQGSEA. The V and J ends lost 3 bases and 2 bases respectively, with 8 bases between them. The CDR3 DNA follows: TGCAGCGTTGAGGGGGCCACCTACGAGCAGTACTTC. Translation gives CSVEGATYEQYF.

This clonotype has a handful of counts. The DNA of the CDR3 is TGTGCCAGCAGTGAAGAAGCCGGCAGCTATGGCTACACCTTC. Its protein product is CASSEEAGSYGYTF. The chain couples TRBV6-1 to TRBJ1-2, with D hard to call. CDR1 and CDR2 from the germline V gene are MNHNS and SASEGT. Trimming stripped 1 base from V and 4 bases from J, with 10 bases between. The CDR3 is 14 amino acids.

This sequence joins TRBV6-5 and TRBJ2-1; maybe TRBD2 (5 bases). The CDR3 spans 15 residues. V was shortened by 6 bases and J by 3 bases, with 15 bases between the two germline ends. Germline values: CDR1 MNHEY, CDR2 SVGAGI. This CDR3 is CASREVRGYYNEQFF. The DNA for the CDR3 is TGTGCCAGCAGGGAGGTACGAGGGTACTACAATGAGCAGTTCTTC.

This clonotype has a handful of counts. The chain recombines TRBV7-9 with TRBJ2-3; the D is unclear. The germline gives CDR1 SEHNR, CDR2 FQNEAQ (reference sequence). The CDR3 length is 14 residues. V was trimmed by 0 bases and J by 11 bases, leaving 15 bases between them. The CDR3 spells CASSLASGYMMQYF. In nucleotides, the CDR3 is TGTGCCAGCAGCTTAGCATCTGGGTATATGATGCAGTATTTT. Supplemented by reference TRBV7-9 and TRBJ2-3, the full variable domain reads DTGVSQNPRHKITKRGQNVTFRCDPISEHNRLYWYRQTLGQGPEFLTYFQNEAQLEKSRLLSDRFSAERPKGSFSTLEIQRTEQGDSAMYLCASSLASGYMMQYFGPGTRLTVL.

The J gene is TRBJ2-1, the V gene TRBV11-2; a possible D gene is TRBD2 (6 bases). CDR3 length equals 19 residues. V shed 3 bases and J shed 1 base, with 22 bases lying between them. CDR1 is SGHAT, CDR2 FQNNGV, per germline. CDR3 protein: CASSFPGTVHTVSYNEQFF. As DNA, the CDR3 is TGTGCCAGCAGCTTCCCCGGGACTGTACACACCGTTTCCTACAATGAGCAGTTCTTC.

This chain uses TRBV6-1 with TRBJ2-7; the match to TRBD2 covers 12 bases. Unmatched junction bases numbered 0, after V lost 2 bases and J lost 4 bases. The germline V gene encodes CDR1 MNHNS and CDR2 SASEGT. The CDR3 sequence is 14 residues long. The CDR3 nucleotides read TGTGCCAGCAGTGAACTAGCGGGGGGGTACGAGCAGTACTTC. Protein sequence: CASSELAGGYEQYF.

On this clonotype: A much bigger clone sits one base away, suggesting this may be a read error. The CDR3 nucleotides are TGTGCCAGCAGTCCTCGACAGGGCAGTAGCGGGGAGCTGGTTTTT. It specifies CASSPRQGSSGELVF. This rearrangement joins TRBV6-1 to TRBJ2-2; a possible D gene is TRBD2 (8 bases). The CDR3 spans 15 residues. Germline-derived CDR1 and CDR2 are MNHNS and SASEGT.

As to this clonotype: This could be a read error, since a much larger clone is one nucleotide away. This rearrangement joins TRBV11-3 to TRBJ2-1, with no clear D. The CDR3 loop spans 13 amino acids. The germline CDR1 and CDR2 sequences are SGHNT and YENEEA. CDR3 DNA sequence: TGTGCCAGCAGCTTAGCCGTCGCAGATGATCAGTTCTTC. Translation: CASSLAVADDQFF.

This chain connects TRBV4-3 to TRBJ2-2; a possible D gene is TRBD1 (6 bases). This CDR3 has 16 residues. V dropped 0 bases and J dropped 3 bases, with 11 bases sitting between them. The V gene's germline CDR1 is LGHNA and CDR2 YSLEER. CDR3 loop: CASSQDTGSHTGELFF. DNA of the CDR3: TGCGCCAGCAGCCAAGATACAGGGTCCCACACCGGGGAGCTGTTTTTT.

V usage is TRBV3-1 and J usage is TRBJ2-4; D gene uncertain. Germline assignment: CDR1 LGHDT and CDR2 YNNKEL (reference sequence). CDR3 length equals 13 residues. Trimming removed 4 bases from V and 5 bases from J, with 9 bases in between. The CDR3 DNA sequence: TGTGCCAGCAGCCTCTTTGGGGAAAACATTCAGTACTTC. Its translation is CASSLFGENIQYF. The whole variable domain, filled in from reference TRBV3-1 and TRBJ2-4, reads DTAVSQTPKYLVTQMGNDKSIKCEQNLGHDTMYWYKQDSKKFLKIMFSYNNKELIINETVPNRFSPKSPDKAHLNLHINSLELGDSAVYFCASSLFGENIQYFGAGTRLSVL.

The chain combines TRBV6-1 with TRBJ1-1; D gene ambiguous. The V gene's germline CDR1 is MNHNS and CDR2 SASEGT. V was shortened by 0 bases and J by 0 bases, with 8 bases between the two germline ends. This CDR3 contains 15 residues. CDR3 in DNA: TGTGCCAGCAGTGAAGCGCTGAGGATGAACACTGAAGCTTTCTTT. This codes for CASSEALRMNTEAFF.

This clonotype was detected a few times. V is TRBV6-6 and J is TRBJ1-4; 9 positions match TRBD1. J lost 2 bases, V lost 7 bases, and 17 bases had no gene match. The length of the CDR3 is 19 residues. Germline CDR1 and CDR2: MNHNY and SVGAGI (reference sequence). The CDR3 protein is CASTFLPGTGMDTNEKLFF. The CDR3 nucleotides are TGTGCCAGCACCTTCTTACCTGGGACAGGGATGGATACTAATGAAAAACTGTTTTTT.

Worth noting for this clonotype: This may be a read error: a much more frequent sequence differs by one nucleotide. V and J are TRBV7-2 and TRBJ2-1; D possibly corresponds to TRBD1 (6 bases). V lost 3 bases and J lost 8, with 20 bases in between. CDR1 and CDR2 from the germline V gene are SGHTA and FQGNSA. The CDR3 has 16 amino acids. The CDR3 loop is CASSFTGQTLDDEQFF. DNA of the CDR3: TGTGCCAGCAGCTTTACGGGACAAACACTAGACGATGAGCAGTTCTTC.

The table lists this clonotype with a count of one. The chain carries TRBV11-3 and TRBJ2-2; D may be TRBD1 (6 bases). Germline V lookup: CDR1 SGHNT, CDR2 YENEEA. Trimming shortened V by 1 base and J by 2 bases, and 17 bases separated the two germline ends. This CDR3 is 18 amino acids long. CDR3 DNA sequence: TGTGCCAGCAGCTTAGGGCATTGGACAGCTGAAAACACCGGGGAGCTGTTTTTT. The encoded protein is CASSLGHWTAENTGELFF.

This clonotype has more than one count but fewer than ten. The chain is built from TRBV7-6 and TRBJ2-5; TRBD2 agrees at 8 bases. The junction had 5 bases not matched to a gene; V was cut back by 3 bases and J by 2 bases. CDR3 length: 15 residues. Germline lookup yields CDR1 SGHVS and CDR2 FNYEAQ. CDR3 sequence (DNA): TGTGCCAGCAGCTTCCGGGAGGGAGGTCAAGAGACCCAGTACTTC. Its translation: CASSFREGGQETQYF.

This CDR3 is CASSPRTGGWDEQFF. In nucleotides, the CDR3 is TGTGCCAGCAGCCCCCGGACAGGGGGCTGGGATGAGCAGTTCTTC. The V call is TRBV14, the J call TRBJ2-1; 11 bases fit TRBD1. The CDR3 length is 15 residues. V trimming: 4 bases; J trimming: 8 bases; junction bases outside the gene matches: 7. Germline CDR1 and CDR2: SGHDN and FVKESK.

This clonotype turned up a few times. The chain uses TRBV27 and TRBJ1-1; D gene ambiguous. Germline V CDR1 and CDR2: MNHEY, SMNVEV (reference sequence). V dropped 5 bases and J dropped 7 bases, with 17 bases sitting between them. This CDR3 contains 14 residues. CDR3 region: CASSTGSLRNEAFF. The CDR3 nucleotides are TGTGCCAGCAGTACGGGGTCGCTACGGAATGAAGCTTTCTTT.

Points on this clonotype: This may be a read error, as it is one base from a much larger clone. The chain has TRBV7-2 and TRBJ1-5; TRBD1 matches at 8 bases. The CDR3 is 15 residues long. The germline CDR1 and CDR2 sequences are SGHTA and FQGNSA. DNA for the CDR3: TGTGTCAGCAGCCTCAGGACAGGGATTGACCAGCCCCAGCATTTT. This translates into CVSSLRTGIDQPQHF.

This clonotype came up once. This sequence joins TRBV13 and TRBJ1-2, with a possible D match to TRBD1 (6 bases). V lost 7 bases, J lost 6 bases, and 9 bases lay in between. Germline V gene sequence: CDR1 PRHDT, CDR2 FYEKMQ (reference sequence). The length of the CDR3 is 11 residues. CDR3 sequence reads: CASTQGHGYTF. In DNA, the CDR3 is TGTGCCAGCACCCAGGGGCATGGCTACACCTTC.

This clonotype was seen at least ten times. The chain couples TRBV7-6 to TRBJ1-1; a weak D match, TRBD1 (5 bases). Germline V gene data show CDR1 as SGHVS and CDR2 as FNYEAQ. The CDR3 runs 13 residues. V shed 1 base and J shed 6 bases, with 9 bases lying between them. The CDR3 DNA follows: TGTGCCAGCAGCTTAGGTCCGGGGGCTGAAGCTTTCTTT. Protein: CASSLGPGAEAFF.